The sequence of this T cell receptor beta chain was determined in a study of T cell responses to AZD1222 COVID-19 vaccine. Overall study findings and caveats: White British people made up most donors, females outnumbered males, and clonal diversity was possibly underestimated. Among those given AZD1222, only five to seven were seropositive at baseline. All repertoire sampling was performed exclusively after the peak T cell response.

TCRdb's table, derived via immunoSEQ multiplex PCR, lists solely in-frame clones and lacks some. In the table there are more than 150,000 clones, less than 95% of which are singletons. Remarks on this clone: Its antigen is unidentified.

Trimming stripped 5 bases from V and 8 bases from J, with 25 bases between. This CDR3 is built from 17 residues. Germline CDR1 is MNHEY and CDR2 is SMNVEV (reference sequence). The material was peripheral blood, obtained on day 0 of AZD1222 vaccination. The receptor comes from an adult in good health. This chain joins TRBV27 and TRBJ2-1; D could derive from TRBD1 or TRBD2 (5 bases each). The CDR3 is CASSLSGPGTWADEQFF. CDR3 nucleotide sequence: TGTGCCAGCAGTCTCTCGGGACCGGGAACTTGGGCGGATGAGCAGTTCTTC.